Given below is one TCR beta chain in context. Its cognate antigen has yet to be identified. No base quality values were provided; no much bigger clone lies one nucleotide off. This sample was taken from a study of cytomegalovirus exposure and HLA in healthy donors (dated by TCRdb to 2015 to 2018). About the investigation overall: According to a later analysis, the approximately 120 validation repertoires were produced on the same platform as the 680 or so repertoires of the first cohort. A separate validation cohort of 100 to 150 different subjects was used in addition to the roughly 700-subject first cohort. To predict cytomegalovirus infection status, the study combined high-throughput TCR immunosequencing, statistical association of individual TCRs with disease status, and machine learning. The study aimed to test whether cataloging public T cell receptors could reveal signatures of past pathogen exposure.

The CDR3 starts with the cysteine, ends with the phenylalanine, and has 14 residues. Kept here is only the CDR3 DNA, which spans 42 bases and is read in frame from base 1. The germline V gene (reference sequence) yields LNHDA for CDR1 and SQIVND for CDR2. V loses 6 bases at its end and J loses 7 bases; junction bases beyond the gene matches: 7. Separate from the roughly 700-subject first cohort, the validation cohort of around 130 subjects was the group to which the donors belonged. The library was produced with the immunoSEQ multiplex PCR assay. As for the authors' bioinformatics: A statistical classification framework was developed to diagnose cytomegalovirus status using the catalog of TCR beta chain sequences. TCRdb's version of the immuneACCESS table is confined to in-frame rearrangements and falls short of the full clone set. An unresolved V gene accounts for under half of the shortfall where checked; the remainder is of unknown origin. V, J and clone size are taken as reported in that table, and D and trimming were inferred from the DNA itself. The sample table holds tens of thousands of clones, of which approximately 90% were seen once. The ten largest clonotypes hold 5.6% of the sample.

General conclusions and limits of the study: In vitro tests confirmed that a few of the cytomegalovirus-associated TCR beta chains recognize cytomegalovirus antigens. While some public TCRs were present in many individuals, most TCR sequences turned up only very rarely across donors. Of the cluster scores, around 95% were above 0 in a later analysis, which found that TCRs clustered in the first cohort also tended to co-occur in the 120 validation repertoires. The classifier was reported to diagnose cytomegalovirus status with high specificity and sensitivity in both the original and validation cohorts. The study gave a list of under 200 TCR beta chains associated with cytomegalovirus. The authors suggested that the approach could potentially be generalized to other disease states and immunological phenotypes. The validation cohort had no HLA typing available for a later analysis, so co-occurrence within that cohort was assessed over all 130 or so repertoires.

This TCR was sampled from a man younger than 35 in good health and CMV-seronegative. The rearrangement joined TRBV19 to TRBJ2-7; 12 nucleotides in the junction match TRBD1. Material for sequencing was PBMCs. In nucleotides, the sequence is TGTGCCAGTAGCCCGGGACAGGGGGCTAGAGAGCAGTACTTC. It is translated as CASSPGQGAREQYF.